This paragraph covers one T cell receptor beta chain sequence. Primers: 60 V beta forward and 13 J beta reverse. Profiling relied on immunoSEQ multiplex PCR, and the TCRdb table lists in-frame clones only, not all of them. The data contain roughly 100,000 clones, roughly four fifths of them singletons. This sample was taken from a study of glioma-infiltrating T cells after dendritic cell vaccination. The CDR3 spans 12 residues. Trimming pared 7 bases from V and 7 bases from J, leaving 14 bases between. CDR1 is SNHLY and CDR2 is FYNNEI in the germline V gene. The chain recombines TRBV2 with TRBJ2-7; weak D call: TRBD1 (5 bases). The input for sequencing was blood, taken before dendritic cell vaccination. The TCR comes from a human donor with glioblastoma. The CDR3 DNA sequence: TGTGCCAGCAACTCAGGGATGGGAGAGCAGTACTTC. Protein sequence: CASNSGMGEQYF.